This entry concerns a single TCR beta chain. This sample was taken from a study of T cell changes during pregnancy in multiple sclerosis. The assay was immunoSEQ multiplex PCR, and TCRdb's table has in-frame clones only and misses some. The table has tens of thousands of clones, 90% to 95% seen once; the top ten hold roughly 0.37%. The length of the CDR3 is 15 residues. Trimming shortened V by 7 bases and J by 0 bases, and 13 bases separated the two germline ends. Germline lookup yields CDR1 SNHLY and CDR2 FYNNEI. This chain uses TRBV2 with TRBJ2-4; possible D gene TRBD1, 6 bases. The sequencing here drew on CD4+ T cells from peripheral blood mononuclear cells, taken before pregnancy. The TCR originated in a female donor with multiple sclerosis, enrolled in a pregnancy study. The CDR3 nucleotides read TGTGCCAGCAACGGCAGGGGTTTAGCCAAAAACATTCAGTACTTC. Protein: CASNGRGLAKNIQYF.